Reported below is one TCR beta chain. Germline loops: CDR1 KGHSH, CDR2 LQKENI. This CDR3 is 14 amino acids long. The ends were cut back, 4 bases at V and 7 bases at J, with 16 bases in the middle. The sample comes from a study of cytomegalovirus exposure and HLA in healthy donors. The primer mix had 60 Vbeta and 13 Jbeta primers. Here immunoSEQ multiplex PCR was the method, and the copy in TCRdb shows in-frame clones only, minus some. This repertoire shows under 150,000 clones, over 65% found once; its top ten account for over 2.5%. This TCR was recovered from a male donor in good health and CMV-seronegative. The V call is TRBV18, the J call TRBJ1-1, with a weak D call TRBD1 (6 bases). The sequencing input was PBMCs. The CDR3 is CASSQAGTQDEAFF. As DNA, the CDR3 is TGTGCCAGCTCACAGGCCGGGACACAAGATGAAGCTTTCTTT.